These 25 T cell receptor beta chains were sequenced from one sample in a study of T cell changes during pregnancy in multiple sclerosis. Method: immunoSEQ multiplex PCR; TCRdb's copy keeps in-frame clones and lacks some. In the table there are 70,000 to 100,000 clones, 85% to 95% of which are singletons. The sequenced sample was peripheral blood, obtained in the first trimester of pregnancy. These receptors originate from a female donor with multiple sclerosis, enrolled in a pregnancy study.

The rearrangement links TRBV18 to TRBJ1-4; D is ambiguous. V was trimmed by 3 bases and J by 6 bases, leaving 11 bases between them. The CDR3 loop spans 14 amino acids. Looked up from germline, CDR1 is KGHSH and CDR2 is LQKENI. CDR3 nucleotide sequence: TGTGCCAGCTCACCGGCCAGATTACATGAAAAACTGTTTTTT. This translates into CASSPARLHEKLFF.

The CDR3 spells CASSLARNTGELFF. The CDR3 nucleotides are TGTGCCAGCAGTTTAGCCAGGAACACCGGGGAGCTGTTTTTT. The V call is TRBV27, the J call TRBJ2-2, with unresolved D. CDR1 and CDR2 (germline): MNHEY, SMNVEV (reference sequence). Between the trimmed V and J ends, which lost 2 bases and 1 base, there was a span of 5 bases. The CDR3 has 14 amino acids.

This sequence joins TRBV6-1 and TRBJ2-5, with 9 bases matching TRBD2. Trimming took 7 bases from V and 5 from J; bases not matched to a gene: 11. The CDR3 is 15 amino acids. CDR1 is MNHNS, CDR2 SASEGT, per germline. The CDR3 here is CASISGGNSYETQYF. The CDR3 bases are TGTGCCAGCATCAGCGGGGGGAACTCGTACGAGACCCAGTACTTC.

CDR3 nucleotides: TGTGCCAGCAGCTCCGGGGACAGGGAAGGCTATGGCTACACCTTC. Residues: CASSSGDREGYGYTF. The chain carries TRBV7-9 and TRBJ1-2; 9 bases are shared with TRBD1. The CDR3 contains 15 residues. In germline, CDR1 is SEHNR, CDR2 FQNEAQ (reference sequence). V shed 4 bases, J shed 4 bases, and the junction held 7 bases outside the gene matches.

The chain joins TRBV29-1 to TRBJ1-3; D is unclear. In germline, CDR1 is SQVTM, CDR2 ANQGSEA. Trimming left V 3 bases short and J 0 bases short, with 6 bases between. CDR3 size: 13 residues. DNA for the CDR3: TGCAGCGTTGAGCCGGTCTCTGGAAACACCATATATTTT. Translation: CSVEPVSGNTIYF.

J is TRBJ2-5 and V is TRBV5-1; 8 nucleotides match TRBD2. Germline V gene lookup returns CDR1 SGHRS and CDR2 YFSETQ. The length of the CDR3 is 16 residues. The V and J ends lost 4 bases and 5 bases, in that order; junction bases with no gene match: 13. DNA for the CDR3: TGCGCCAGCAGCCCGGGGGGGGGCCTAGACAGGGAGACCCAGTACTTC. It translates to CASSPGGGLDRETQYF.

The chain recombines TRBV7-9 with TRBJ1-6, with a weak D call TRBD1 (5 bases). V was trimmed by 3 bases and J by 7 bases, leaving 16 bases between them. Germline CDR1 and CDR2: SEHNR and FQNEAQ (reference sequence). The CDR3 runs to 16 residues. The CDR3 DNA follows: TGTGCCAGCAGCTTCCAACTACAAGGGGTAAATTCACCCCTCCACTTT. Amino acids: CASSFQLQGVNSPLHF.

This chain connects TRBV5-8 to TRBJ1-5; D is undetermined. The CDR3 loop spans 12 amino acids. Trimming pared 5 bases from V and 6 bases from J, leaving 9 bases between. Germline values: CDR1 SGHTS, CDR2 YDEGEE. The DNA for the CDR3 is TGTGCCAGCAGGTACGGGGTTCAGCCCCAGCATTTT. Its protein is CASRYGVQPQHF.

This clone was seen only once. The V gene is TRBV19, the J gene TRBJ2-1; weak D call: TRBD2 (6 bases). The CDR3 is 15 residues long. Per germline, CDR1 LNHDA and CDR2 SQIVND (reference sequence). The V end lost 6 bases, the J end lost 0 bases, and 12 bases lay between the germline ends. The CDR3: CASRLAAGSYNEQFF. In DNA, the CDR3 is TGTGCCAGTAGGTTAGCGGCCGGCTCCTACAATGAGCAGTTCTTC.

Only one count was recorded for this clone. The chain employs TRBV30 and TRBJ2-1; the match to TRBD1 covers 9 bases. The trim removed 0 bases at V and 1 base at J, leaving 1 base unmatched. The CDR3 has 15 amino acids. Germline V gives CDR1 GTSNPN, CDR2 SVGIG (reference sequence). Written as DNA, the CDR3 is TGTGCCTGGAGTGTAGGGACAGGGTCCTACAATGAGCAGTTCTTC. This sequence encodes CAWSVGTGSYNEQFF.

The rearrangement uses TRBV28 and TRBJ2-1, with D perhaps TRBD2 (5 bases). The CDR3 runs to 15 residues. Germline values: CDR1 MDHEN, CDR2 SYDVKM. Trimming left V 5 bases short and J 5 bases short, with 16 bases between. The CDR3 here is CASSPLVGVDNEQFF. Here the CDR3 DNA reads TGTGCCAGCAGTCCCTTAGTGGGAGTGGACAATGAGCAGTTCTTC.

The CDR3 DNA reads as TGTGCCAGCAGCAAACGCACAGGGGGGGGTAATGAGCAGTTCTTC. This gives the protein CASSKRTGGGNEQFF. This rearrangement joins TRBV7-2 to TRBJ2-1; D perhaps matches TRBD1 (8 bases). The V end was cut by 5 bases, the J end by 7 bases, with 18 bases between. Germline values: CDR1 SGHTA, CDR2 FQGNSA. The CDR3 consists of 15 residues.

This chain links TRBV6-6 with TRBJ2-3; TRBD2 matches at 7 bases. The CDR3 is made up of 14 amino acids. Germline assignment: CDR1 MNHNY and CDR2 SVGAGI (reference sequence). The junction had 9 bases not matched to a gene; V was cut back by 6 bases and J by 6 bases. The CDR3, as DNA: TGTGCCAGCAGCCAACACCTAGCGGATGATACGCAGTATTTT. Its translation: CASSQHLADDTQYF.

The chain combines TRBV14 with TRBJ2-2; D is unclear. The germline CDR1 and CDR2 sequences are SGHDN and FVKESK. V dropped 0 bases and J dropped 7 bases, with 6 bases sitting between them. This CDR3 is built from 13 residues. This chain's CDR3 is CASSQDGFGELFF. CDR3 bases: TGTGCCAGCAGCCAAGACGGTTTCGGGGAGCTGTTTTTT.

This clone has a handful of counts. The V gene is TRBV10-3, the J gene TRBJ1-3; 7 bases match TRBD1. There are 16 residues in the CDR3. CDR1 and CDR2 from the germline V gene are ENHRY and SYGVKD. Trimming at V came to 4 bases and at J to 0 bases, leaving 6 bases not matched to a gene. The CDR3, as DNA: TGTGCCATCAGTGGTATTACAGGGGCCTCTGGAAACACCATATATTTT. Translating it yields CAISGITGASGNTIYF.

The chain's CDR3 is CASSQRRPGQYVYEQYF. CDR3 sequence (DNA): TGTGCCAGCAGCCAACGTCGTCCGGGACAGTACGTTTACGAGCAGTACTTC. V usage is TRBV7-9 and J usage is TRBJ2-7; TRBD1 aligns across 7 bases. Trimming at V came to 5 bases and at J to 4 bases, leaving 17 bases not matched to a gene. The length of the CDR3 is 17 residues. Germline assignment: CDR1 SEHNR and CDR2 FQNEAQ (reference sequence).

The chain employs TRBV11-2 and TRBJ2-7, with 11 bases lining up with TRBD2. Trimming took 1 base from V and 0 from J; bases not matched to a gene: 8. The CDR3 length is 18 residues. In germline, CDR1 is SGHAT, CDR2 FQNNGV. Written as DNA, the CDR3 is TGTGCCAGCAGCTTAGCCTCCCATAGCGGGAGGGACTCCTACGAGCAGTACTTC. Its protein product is CASSLASHSGRDSYEQYF.

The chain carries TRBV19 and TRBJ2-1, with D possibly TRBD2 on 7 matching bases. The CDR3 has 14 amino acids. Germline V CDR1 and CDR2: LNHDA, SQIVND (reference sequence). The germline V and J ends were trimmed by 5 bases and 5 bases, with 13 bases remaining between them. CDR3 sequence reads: CASSVRGAHNEQFF. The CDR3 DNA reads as TGTGCCAGTAGTGTCCGGGGGGCCCACAATGAGCAGTTCTTC.

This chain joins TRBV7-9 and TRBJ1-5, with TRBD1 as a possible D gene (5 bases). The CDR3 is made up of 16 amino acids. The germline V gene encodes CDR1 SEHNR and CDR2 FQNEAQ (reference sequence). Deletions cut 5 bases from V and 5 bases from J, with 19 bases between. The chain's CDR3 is CASSRKGLQGDQPQHF. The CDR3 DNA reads TGTGCCAGCAGCCGAAAGGGTTTGCAGGGTGATCAGCCCCAGCATTTT.

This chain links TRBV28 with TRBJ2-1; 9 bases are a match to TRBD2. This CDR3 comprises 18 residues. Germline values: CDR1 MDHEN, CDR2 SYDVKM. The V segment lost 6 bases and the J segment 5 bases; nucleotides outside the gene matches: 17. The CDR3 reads CASSPRGGREGLDNEQFF. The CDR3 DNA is TGTGCCAGCAGCCCGAGAGGGGGGCGGGAGGGCCTGGACAATGAGCAGTTCTTC.

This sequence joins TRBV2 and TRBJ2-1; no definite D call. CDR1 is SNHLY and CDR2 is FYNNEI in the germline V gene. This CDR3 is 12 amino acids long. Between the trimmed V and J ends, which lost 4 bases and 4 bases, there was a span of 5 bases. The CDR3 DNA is TGTGCCAGCAGTGCTCGGTACAATGAGCAGTTCTTC. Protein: CASSARYNEQFF.

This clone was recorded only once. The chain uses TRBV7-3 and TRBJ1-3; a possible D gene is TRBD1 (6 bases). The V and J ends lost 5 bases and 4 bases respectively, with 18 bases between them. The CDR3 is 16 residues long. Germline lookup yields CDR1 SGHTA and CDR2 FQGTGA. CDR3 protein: CASSPNPGGRGNTIYF. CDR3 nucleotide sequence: TGTGCCAGCAGCCCGAACCCGGGGGGGCGCGGAAACACCATATATTTT.

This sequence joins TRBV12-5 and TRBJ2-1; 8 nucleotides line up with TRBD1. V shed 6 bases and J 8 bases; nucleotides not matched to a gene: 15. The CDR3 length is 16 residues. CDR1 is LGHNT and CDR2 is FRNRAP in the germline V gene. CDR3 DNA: TGTGCTAGTGGCGGGACAGGCCCCTTGTTGATCGATGAGCAGTTCTTC. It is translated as CASGGTGPLLIDEQFF.

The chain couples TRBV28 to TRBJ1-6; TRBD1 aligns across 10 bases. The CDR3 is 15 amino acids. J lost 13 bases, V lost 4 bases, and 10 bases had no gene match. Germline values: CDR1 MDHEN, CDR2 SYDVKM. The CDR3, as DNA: TGTGCCAGCAGTTCACTGACAGGGGGCCCTTCCCCCCTCCACTTT. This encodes CASSSLTGGPSPLHF.

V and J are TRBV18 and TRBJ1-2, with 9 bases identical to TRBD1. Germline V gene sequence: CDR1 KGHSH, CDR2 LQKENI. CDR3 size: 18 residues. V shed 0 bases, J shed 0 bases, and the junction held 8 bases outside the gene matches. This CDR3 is CASSPPYQGQGANYGYTF. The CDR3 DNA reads TGTGCCAGCTCACCACCGTATCAGGGACAGGGAGCTAACTATGGCTACACCTTC.